This entry lists 3 T cell receptor beta chains sequenced from one sample in a study of blood T cell repertoires in COVID-19. Sequencing was performed with immunoSEQ multiplex PCR; in TCRdb, only in-frame clones are kept and a portion is missing. This sample has hundreds of thousands of clones, with approximately 80% found just once. The sequenced sample consisted of peripheral blood. The receptors were gathered from a woman of 80 years or more with acute or convalescent COVID-19.

CDR3 sequence: CASSFRGGTEAFF. For the CDR3, the DNA is TGCGCCAGCAGCTTCAGGGGTGGCACTGAAGCTTTCTTT. J is TRBJ1-1 and V is TRBV5-1; the D gene is possibly TRBD1 (6 bases). Germline CDR1 and CDR2: SGHRS and YFSETQ. Between the trimmed V and J ends, which lost 2 bases and 4 bases, there was a span of 9 bases. The CDR3 has 13 amino acids.

The chain employs TRBV4-3 and TRBJ2-5; 8 bases line up with TRBD2. The V and J ends lost 0 bases and 2 bases, in that order; junction bases with no gene match: 5. Germline CDR1 is LGHNA and CDR2 is YSLEER. The CDR3 sequence is 16 residues long. Here the CDR3 DNA reads TGCGCCAGCAGCCAAGATTGGGGCGGGAGGCAAGAGACCCAGTACTTC. It translates to CASSQDWGGRQETQYF.

This clone has just a few counts. The V call is TRBV7-2, the J call TRBJ2-3, with D uncertain. V shed 5 bases and J shed 3 bases, with 18 bases lying between them. The CDR3 runs 16 residues. Germline V gene data show CDR1 as SGHTA and CDR2 as FQGNSA. Here the CDR3 reads CASSPQRSLRTDTQYF. The CDR3 DNA reads TGTGCCAGCAGCCCCCAGAGGTCCTTAAGAACAGATACGCAGTATTTT. The full variable domain, completed using reference TRBV7-2 and TRBJ2-3, is GAGVSQSPSNKVTEKGKDVELRCDPISGHTALYWYRQSLGQGLEFLIYFQGNSAPDKSGLPSDRFSAERTGGSVSTLTIQRTQQEDSAVYLCASSPQRSLRTDTQYFGPGTRLTVL.